This TCR beta chain was captured by sequencing in a study of a mutant IDH1 vaccine in newly diagnosed glioma. Study as a whole: Beforehand, treatment had been radiotherapy, temozolomide, or both; the majority received both.

Only in-frame clones appear in the TCRdb table, and some are missing; sequencing was by immunoSEQ multiplex PCR. The sample carries 55,000 to 65,000 clones, around 84% recorded once. The CDR3 is made up of 21 amino acids. The trim removed 0 bases at V and 9 bases at J, leaving 21 bases unmatched. CDR1 is MGHRA and CDR2 is YSYEKL in the germline V gene. Note on this clone: The antigen is undetermined.

Time point: week 35, safety follow-up. The content of each vaccine dose was 300 ug of mutant IDH1 20-mer peptide, and topical imiquimod accompanied it. Study conclusions and caveats: Approximately 93% of patients showed vaccine-induced immune responses across multiple MHC alleles. Seemingly, top peripheral T cell clonotype changes bore no relation to pseudoprogression.

Sequencing was performed on PBMCs, taken from a glioma patient whose treatment included an IDH1 peptide vaccine. The receptor's source is a man under 40 with glioma. V usage is TRBV4-1 and J usage is TRBJ2-1, with 12 bases lining up with TRBD2. CDR3 protein: CASSQEPSGTSGPKRGGEQFF. CDR3 nucleotide sequence: TGCGCCAGCAGCCAAGAACCGTCCGGGACTAGCGGGCCCAAACGGGGTGGTGAGCAGTTCTTC.